This TCR beta chain was profiled in a study of Tregs in tolerant kidney transplant recipients. About the study: Recipients received nonmyeloablative bone marrow transplants from related graft donors, with transient mixed chimerism.

An overnight rest at 37°C with around 200 IU/ml IL-2 preceded regulatory T cell sorting from thawed PBMCs. The V segment lost 4 bases and the J segment 2 bases; nucleotides outside the gene matches: 6. This CDR3 has 16 amino acids. Germline CDR1 and CDR2: SGHNT and YYREEE (reference sequence). For this clone: Its target is not known.

Here immunoSEQ multiplex PCR was the method, and the copy in TCRdb shows in-frame clones only, minus some. Altogether some 74,000 clones are present, around 93% being singletons, with the ten largest covering 0.3% to 0.4%. Points from the study as a whole: Few patients were studied, so findings need validation in larger groups.

The sample here was Tregs from blood, taken before the transplant. The receptor's source is a human donor who received a combined kidney and bone marrow transplant. The rearrangement uses TRBV5-4 and TRBJ2-7; 13 nucleotides match TRBD2. The CDR3 region has the DNA TGTGCCAGCAGCCAACCCGGGACTAGCGGGGCCTACGAGCAGTACTTC. This gives the protein CASSQPGTSGAYEQYF.